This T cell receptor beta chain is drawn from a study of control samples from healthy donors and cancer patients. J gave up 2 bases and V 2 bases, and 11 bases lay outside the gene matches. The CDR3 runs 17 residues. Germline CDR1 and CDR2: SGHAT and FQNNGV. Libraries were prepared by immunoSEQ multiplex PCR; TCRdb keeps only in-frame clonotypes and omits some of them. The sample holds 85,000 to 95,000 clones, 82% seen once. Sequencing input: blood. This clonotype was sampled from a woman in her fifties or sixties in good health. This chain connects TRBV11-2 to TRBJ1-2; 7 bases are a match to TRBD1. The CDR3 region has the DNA TGTGCCAGCAGCTTAAATCAAGGGCAGGGGGAGAACTATGGCTACACCTTC. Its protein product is CASSLNQGQGENYGYTF.